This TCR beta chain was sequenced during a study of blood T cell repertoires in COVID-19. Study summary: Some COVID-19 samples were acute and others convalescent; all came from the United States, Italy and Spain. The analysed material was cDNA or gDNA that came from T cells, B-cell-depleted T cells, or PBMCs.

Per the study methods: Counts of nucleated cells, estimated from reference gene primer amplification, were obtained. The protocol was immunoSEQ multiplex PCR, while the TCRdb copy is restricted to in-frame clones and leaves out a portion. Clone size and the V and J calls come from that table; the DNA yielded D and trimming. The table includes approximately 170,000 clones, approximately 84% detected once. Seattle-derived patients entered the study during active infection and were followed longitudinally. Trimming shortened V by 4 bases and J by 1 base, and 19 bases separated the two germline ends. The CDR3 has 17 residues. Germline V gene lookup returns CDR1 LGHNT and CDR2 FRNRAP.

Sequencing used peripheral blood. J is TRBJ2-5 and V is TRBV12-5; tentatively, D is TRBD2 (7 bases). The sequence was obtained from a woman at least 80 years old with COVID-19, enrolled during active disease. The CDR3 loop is CASGWVSGGRPQETQYF. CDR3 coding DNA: TGTGCTAGTGGTTGGGTCTCCGGGGGGCGCCCCCAAGAGACCCAGTACTTC.